This TCR beta chain was found in a study of chemoradiotherapy in HPV16-positive cancers. Across the whole study: Candidate HPV-specific T-cell clones and common TCR motifs came from functional assays in a couple of HPV16-positive patients. Findings and limits, study-wide: HPV-specific T cells were functionally defined from only a couple of HPV16-positive patients. Candidate HPV-specific clones and E7-related TCR motifs grew in tumor during treatment. Better recurrence-free survival went with HPV-responsive T-cell expansion in HPV16-positive patients.

Between the trimmed V and J ends, which lost 5 bases and 4 bases, there was a span of 21 bases. There are 17 residues in the CDR3. Germline V gene sequence: CDR1 LNHNV, CDR2 YYDKDF (reference sequence). Notes on this clone: Its target is not known.

The data were produced by immunoSEQ multiplex PCR, yet TCRdb's version contains in-frame clones alone and is incomplete. The repertoire has roughly 1,400 clones, about 91% of them found once; the top ten carry 7% to 7.5%. The sample here was tumor tissue, taken from a patient who underwent chemoradiotherapy. This clonotype was sampled from a human donor with HPV-associated anogenital cancer. The chain joins TRBV15 to TRBJ1-3; possible D gene TRBD1, 6 bases. CDR3: CATSQPPGQRLGNTIYF. DNA for the CDR3: TGTGCCACCAGCCAGCCTCCCGGACAGAGACTGGGAAACACCATATATTTT. Combining the CDR3 with reference TRBV15 and TRBJ1-3 gives the whole variable domain DAMVIQNPRYQVTQFGKPVTLSCSQTLNHNVMYWYQQKSSQAPKLLFHYYDKDFNNEADTPDNFQSRRPNTSFCFLDIRSPGLGDTAMYLCATSQPPGQRLGNTIYFGEGSWLTVV.